What follows describes a single T cell receptor (beta chain). These data originate in a study of blood T cells in healthy people across ages. The V and J ends lost 2 bases and 6 bases respectively, with 8 bases between them. Germline loops: CDR1 SQVTM, CDR2 ANQGSEA. The CDR3 has 12 amino acids. With a J-beta primer mix and a sample-barcoded 5' primer, a second PCR ran about 6 to 11 cycles. Via MiXCR, TCRdb re-called the 5' RACE reads, giving one row per CDR3 protein. The data show some 1,500,000 distinct CDR3 sequences, with around 40% seen just once and more than 4% held by the top ten. This sequence was found in a woman aged 18-29 years in good health. The chain uses TRBV29-1 and TRBJ2-1; possibly TRBD2 for D (5 bases). Sequenced sample: blood. CDR3 amino acids: CSVESSSNEQFF. The CDR3 DNA reads as TGCAGCGTTGAATCTAGCAGCAATGAGCAGTTCTTC.